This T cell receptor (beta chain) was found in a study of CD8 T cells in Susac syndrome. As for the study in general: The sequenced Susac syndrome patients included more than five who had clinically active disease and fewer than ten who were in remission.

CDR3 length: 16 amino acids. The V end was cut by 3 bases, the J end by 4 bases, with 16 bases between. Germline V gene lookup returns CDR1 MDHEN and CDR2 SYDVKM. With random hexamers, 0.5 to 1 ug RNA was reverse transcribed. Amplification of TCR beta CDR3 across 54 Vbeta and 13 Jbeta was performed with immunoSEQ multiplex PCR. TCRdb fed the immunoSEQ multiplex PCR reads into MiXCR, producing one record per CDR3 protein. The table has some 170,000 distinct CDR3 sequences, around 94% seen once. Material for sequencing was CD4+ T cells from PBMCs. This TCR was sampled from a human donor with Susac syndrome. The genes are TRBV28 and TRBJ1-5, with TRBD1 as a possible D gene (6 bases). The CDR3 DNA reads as TGTGCCAGCAGTTTCGGACAGAAAGGGGTTAATCAGCCCCAGCATTTT. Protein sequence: CASSFGQKGVNQPQHF.